This T cell receptor (beta chain) was sequenced for a study of cytomegalovirus exposure and HLA in healthy donors. Background on the study: The use of the same platform for the 100 to 150 validation repertoires and the roughly 670 first-cohort repertoires was reported by a later analysis.

The V gene's germline CDR1 is SGDLS and CDR2 YYNGEE. The CDR3 covers 15 residues. Trimming stripped 3 bases from V and 2 bases from J, with 15 bases between. Remarks on this clone: Its antigen is not known.

Study-wide findings and caveats: Reports showed the classifier diagnosing cytomegalovirus status with high specificity and sensitivity. The study flagged fewer than 200 TCR beta chains as cytomegalovirus-associated. Researchers reported that three CMV-associated chains were confirmed in vitro as CMV antigen-specific.

The protocol was immunoSEQ multiplex PCR, while the TCRdb copy is restricted to in-frame clones and leaves out a portion. The sample has around 120,000 clones; around 88% are singletons. Sequencing was performed on PBMCs. The chain recombines TRBV9 with TRBJ2-7, with a weak D call TRBD2 (7 bases). This TCR was sampled from a man younger than 35 in good health and CMV-seronegative. The CDR3 DNA is TGTGCCAGCAGCGCCCAAGGGGGGGCTACCTACGAGCAGTACTTC. This translates into CASSAQGGATYEQYF.